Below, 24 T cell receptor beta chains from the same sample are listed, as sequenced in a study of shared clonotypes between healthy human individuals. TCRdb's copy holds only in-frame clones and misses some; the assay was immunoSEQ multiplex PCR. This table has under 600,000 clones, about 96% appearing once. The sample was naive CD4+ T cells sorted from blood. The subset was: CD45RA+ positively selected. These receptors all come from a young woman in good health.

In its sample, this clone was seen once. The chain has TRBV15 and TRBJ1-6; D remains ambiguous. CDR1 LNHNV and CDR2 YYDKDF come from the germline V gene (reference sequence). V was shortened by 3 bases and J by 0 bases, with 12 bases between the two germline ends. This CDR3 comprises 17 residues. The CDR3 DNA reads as TGTGCCACCAGCAGTGTTCTGGAGAGCTCCTATAATTCACCCCTCCACTTT. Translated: CATSSVLESSYNSPLHF.

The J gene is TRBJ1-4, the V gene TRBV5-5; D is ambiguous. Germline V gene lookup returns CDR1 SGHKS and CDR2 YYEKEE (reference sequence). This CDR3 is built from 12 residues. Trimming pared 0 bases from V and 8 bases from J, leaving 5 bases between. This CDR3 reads CASSLGREKLFF. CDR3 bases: TGTGCCAGCAGCTTGGGTAGGGAAAAACTGTTTTTT.

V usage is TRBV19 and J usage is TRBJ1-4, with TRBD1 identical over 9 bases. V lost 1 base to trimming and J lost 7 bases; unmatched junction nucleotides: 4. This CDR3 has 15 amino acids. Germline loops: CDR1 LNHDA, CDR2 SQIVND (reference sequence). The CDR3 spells CASSIVTGGVEKLFF. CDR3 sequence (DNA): TGTGCCAGTAGTATAGTCACAGGGGGCGTTGAAAAACTGTTTTTT.

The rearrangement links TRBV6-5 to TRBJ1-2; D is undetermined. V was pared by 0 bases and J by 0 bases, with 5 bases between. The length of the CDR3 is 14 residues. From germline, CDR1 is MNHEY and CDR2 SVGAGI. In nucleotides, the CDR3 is TGTGCCAGCAGTTACTCTTACTCTAACTATGGCTACACCTTC. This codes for CASSYSYSNYGYTF.

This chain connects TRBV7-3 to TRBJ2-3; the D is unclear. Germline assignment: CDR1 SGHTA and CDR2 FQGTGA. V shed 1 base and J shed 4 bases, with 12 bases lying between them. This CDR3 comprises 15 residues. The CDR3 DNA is TGTGCCAGCAGCTTAAGGCCCTTAGTGCCAGATACGCAGTATTTT. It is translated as CASSLRPLVPDTQYF.

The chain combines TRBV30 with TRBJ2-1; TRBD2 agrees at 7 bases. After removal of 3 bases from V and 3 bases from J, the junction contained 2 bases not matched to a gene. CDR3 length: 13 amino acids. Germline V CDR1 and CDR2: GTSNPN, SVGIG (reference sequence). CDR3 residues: CAWRTSLYNEQFF. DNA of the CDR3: TGTGCCTGGAGGACTAGCCTCTACAATGAGCAGTTCTTC.

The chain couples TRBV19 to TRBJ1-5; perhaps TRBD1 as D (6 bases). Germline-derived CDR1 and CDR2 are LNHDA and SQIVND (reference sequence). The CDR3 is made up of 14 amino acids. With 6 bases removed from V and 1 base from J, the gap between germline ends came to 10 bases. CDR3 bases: TGTGCCAGTAGCTTACAGGGAAGCAATCAGCCCCAGCATTTT. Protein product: CASSLQGSNQPQHF.

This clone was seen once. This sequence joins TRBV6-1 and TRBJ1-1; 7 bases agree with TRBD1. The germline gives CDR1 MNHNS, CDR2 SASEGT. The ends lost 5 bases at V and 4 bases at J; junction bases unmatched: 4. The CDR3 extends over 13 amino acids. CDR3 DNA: TGTGCCAGCAGTAGAACAGGGGCCACTGAAGCTTTCTTT. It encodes CASSRTGATEAFF.

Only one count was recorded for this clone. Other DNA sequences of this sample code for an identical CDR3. CDR3 amino acids: CASSPVGETQYF. In DNA form, the CDR3 reads TGTGCCAGCTCACCAGTAGGAGAGACCCAGTACTTC. The gene calls are TRBV18 and TRBJ2-5; D unclear. The CDR3 totals 12 residues. V was pared by 2 bases and J by 4 bases, with 5 bases between. Germline V gene sequence: CDR1 KGHSH, CDR2 LQKENI.

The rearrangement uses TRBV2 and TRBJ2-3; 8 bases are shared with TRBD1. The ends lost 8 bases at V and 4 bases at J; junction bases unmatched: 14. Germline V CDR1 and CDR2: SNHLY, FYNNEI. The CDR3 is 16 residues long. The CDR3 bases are TGTGCCAGCGGTCGGGGTGGGACAGGAGGGGCAGATACGCAGTATTTT. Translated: CASGRGGTGGADTQYF.

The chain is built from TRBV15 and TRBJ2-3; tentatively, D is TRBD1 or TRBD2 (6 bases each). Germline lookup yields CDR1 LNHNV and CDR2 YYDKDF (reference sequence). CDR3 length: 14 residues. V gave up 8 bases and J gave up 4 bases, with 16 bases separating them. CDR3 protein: CATSLGGNADTQYF. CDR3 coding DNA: TGTGCCACCTCGCTGGGGGGCAATGCAGATACGCAGTATTTT.

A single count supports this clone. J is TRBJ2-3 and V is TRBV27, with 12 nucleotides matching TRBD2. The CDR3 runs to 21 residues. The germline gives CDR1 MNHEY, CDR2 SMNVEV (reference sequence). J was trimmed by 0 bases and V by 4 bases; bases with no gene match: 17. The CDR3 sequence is CASSSYSAGTSGYRSTDTQYF. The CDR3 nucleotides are TGTGCCAGCAGTTCCTACTCTGCTGGGACTAGCGGGTACCGAAGCACAGATACGCAGTATTTT.

CDR3 DNA: TGCGCCAGCAGCCAAGTAGCGGGAGTGGGTAACACTGAAGCTTTCTTT. Translated: CASSQVAGVGNTEAFF. The chain joins TRBV5-1 to TRBJ1-1, with D hard to call. V was cut by 4 bases and J by 2 bases, with 18 bases left in between. This CDR3 has 16 residues. CDR1 is SGHRS and CDR2 is YFSETQ in the germline V gene. The full variable domain, rest sourced from reference TRBV5-1 and TRBJ1-1, is KAGVTQTPRYLIKTRGQQVTLSCSPISGHRSVSWYQQTPGQGLQFLFEYFSETQRNKGNFPGRFSGRQFSNSRSEMNVSTLELGDSALYLCASSQVAGVGNTEAFFGQGTRLTVV.

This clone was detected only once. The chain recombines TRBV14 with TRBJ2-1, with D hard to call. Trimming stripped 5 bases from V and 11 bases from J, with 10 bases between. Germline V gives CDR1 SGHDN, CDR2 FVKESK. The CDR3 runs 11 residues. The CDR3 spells CASSITMKQFF. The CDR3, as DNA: TGTGCCAGCAGCATTACAATGAAGCAGTTCTTC.

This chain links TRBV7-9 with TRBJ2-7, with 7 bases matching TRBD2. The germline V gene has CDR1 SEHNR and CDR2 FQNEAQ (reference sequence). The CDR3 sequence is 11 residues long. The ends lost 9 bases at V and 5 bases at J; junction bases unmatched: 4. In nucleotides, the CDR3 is TGTGCCAGTAGCGGGTTAAACGAGCAGTACTTC. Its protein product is CASSGLNEQYF.

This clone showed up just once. Written as DNA, the CDR3 is TGTGCCAGTAGTACAACCGGGACTAGCAGCTCCTACGAGCAGTACTTC. Translated: CASSTTGTSSSYEQYF. This chain joins TRBV19 and TRBJ2-7; TRBD2 matches 9 bases. In germline, CDR1 is LNHDA, CDR2 SQIVND (reference sequence). The CDR3 contains 16 residues. V was pared by 4 bases and J by 0 bases, with 7 bases of the junction left unmatched. The full variable domain, with the rest looked up from reference TRBV19 and TRBJ2-7, is DGGITQSPKYLFRKEGQNVTLSCEQNLNHDAMYWYRQDPGQGLRLIYYSQIVNDFQKGDIAEGYSVSREKKESFPLTVTSAQKNPTAFYLCASSTTGTSSSYEQYFGPGTRLTVT.

The CDR3 sequence: CASTQPWEGYTF. CDR3 sequence (DNA): TGTGCCAGCACCCAACCATGGGAGGGCTACACCTTC. The V call is TRBV6-6, the J call TRBJ1-2; D gene unclear. Germline CDR1 and CDR2: MNHNY and SVGAGI (reference sequence). V was trimmed by 7 bases and J by 8 bases, leaving 14 bases between them. The CDR3 runs to 12 residues.

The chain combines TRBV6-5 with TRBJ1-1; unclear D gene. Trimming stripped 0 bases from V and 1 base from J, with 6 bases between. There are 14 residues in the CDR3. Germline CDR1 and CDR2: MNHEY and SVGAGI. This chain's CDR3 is CASSYSKENTEAFF. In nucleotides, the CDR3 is TGTGCCAGCAGTTACTCGAAAGAGAACACTGAAGCTTTCTTT.

In nucleotides, the CDR3 is TGTGCCAGCAGCCAAGGCTTGGGACTAGCGATGGGGGAGACCCAGTACTTC. Protein product: CASSQGLGLAMGETQYF. The chain links TRBV14 to TRBJ2-5; 10 bases match TRBD2. The CDR3 contains 17 residues. CDR1 is SGHDN, CDR2 FVKESK, per germline. The V and J ends lost 1 base and 5 bases, in that order; junction bases with no gene match: 10.

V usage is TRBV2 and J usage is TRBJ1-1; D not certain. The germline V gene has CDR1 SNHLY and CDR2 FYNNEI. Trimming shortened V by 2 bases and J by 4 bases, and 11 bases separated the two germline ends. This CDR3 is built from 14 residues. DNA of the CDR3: TGTGCCAGCAGTGAAAAAGGGTCCTCCACTGAAGCTTTCTTT. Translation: CASSEKGSSTEAFF.

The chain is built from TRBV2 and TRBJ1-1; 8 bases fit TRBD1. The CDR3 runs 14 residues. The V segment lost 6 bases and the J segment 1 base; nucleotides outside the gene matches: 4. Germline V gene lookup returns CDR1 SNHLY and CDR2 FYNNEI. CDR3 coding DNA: TGTGCCAGCAGGAACAGGGGGGGGAACACTGAAGCTTTCTTT. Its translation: CASRNRGGNTEAFF. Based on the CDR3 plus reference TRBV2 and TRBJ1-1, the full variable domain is EPEVTQTPSHQVTQMGQEVILRCVPISNHLYFYWYRQILGQKVEFLVSFYNNEISEKSEIFDDQFSVERPDGSNFTLKIRSTKLEDSAMYFCASRNRGGNTEAFFGQGTRLTVV.

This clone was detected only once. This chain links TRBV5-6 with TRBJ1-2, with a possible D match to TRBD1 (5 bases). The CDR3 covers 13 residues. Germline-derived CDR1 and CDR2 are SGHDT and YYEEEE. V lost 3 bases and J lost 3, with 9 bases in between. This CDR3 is CASSSTVHYGYTF. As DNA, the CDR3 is TGTGCCAGCAGCTCGACAGTCCACTATGGCTACACCTTC.

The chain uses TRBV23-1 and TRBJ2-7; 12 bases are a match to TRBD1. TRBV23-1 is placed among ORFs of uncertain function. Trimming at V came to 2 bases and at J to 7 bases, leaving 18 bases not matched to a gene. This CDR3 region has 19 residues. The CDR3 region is CASSQGPPPRDRGPEEQYF. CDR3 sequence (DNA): TGCGCCAGCAGTCAAGGTCCTCCACCACGGGACAGGGGGCCGGAAGAGCAGTACTTC.

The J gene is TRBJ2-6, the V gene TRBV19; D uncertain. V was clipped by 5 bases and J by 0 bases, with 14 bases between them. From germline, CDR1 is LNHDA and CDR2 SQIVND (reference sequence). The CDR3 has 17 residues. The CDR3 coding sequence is TGTGCCAGTAGTGGATCCAGTAGGCCCTCTGGGGCCAACGTCCTGACTTTC. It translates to CASSGSSRPSGANVLTF.